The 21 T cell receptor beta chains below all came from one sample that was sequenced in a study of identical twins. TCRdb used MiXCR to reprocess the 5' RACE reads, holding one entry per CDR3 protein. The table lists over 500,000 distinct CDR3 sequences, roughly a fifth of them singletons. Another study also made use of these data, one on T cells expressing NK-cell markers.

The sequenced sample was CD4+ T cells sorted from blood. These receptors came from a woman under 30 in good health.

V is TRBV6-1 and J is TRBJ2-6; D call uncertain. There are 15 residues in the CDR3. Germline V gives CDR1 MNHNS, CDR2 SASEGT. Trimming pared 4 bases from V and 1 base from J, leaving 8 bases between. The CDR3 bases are TGTGCCAGCAGTGCCCCAGAGTCTGGGGCCAACGTCCTGACTTTC. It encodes CASSAPESGANVLTF.

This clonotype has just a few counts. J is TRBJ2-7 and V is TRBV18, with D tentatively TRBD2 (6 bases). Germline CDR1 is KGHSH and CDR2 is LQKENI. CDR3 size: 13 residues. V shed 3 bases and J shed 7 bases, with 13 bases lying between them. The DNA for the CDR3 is TGTGCCAGCTCACCGGTTGGGGCGGGGGAGCAGTACTTC. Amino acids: CASSPVGAGEQYF.

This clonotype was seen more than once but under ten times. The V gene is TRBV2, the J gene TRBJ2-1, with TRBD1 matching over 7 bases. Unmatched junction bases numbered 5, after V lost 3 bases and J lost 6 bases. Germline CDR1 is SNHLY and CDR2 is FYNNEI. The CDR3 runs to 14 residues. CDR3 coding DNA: TGTGCCAGCAGTGACGACAGGGTGGGCAATGAGCAGTTCTTC. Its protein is CASSDDRVGNEQFF. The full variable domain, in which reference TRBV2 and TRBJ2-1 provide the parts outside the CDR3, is EPEVTQTPSHQVTQMGQEVILRCVPISNHLYFYWYRQILGQKVEFLVSFYNNEISEKSEIFDDQFSVERPDGSNFTLKIRSTKLEDSAMYFCASSDDRVGNEQFFGPGTRLTVL.

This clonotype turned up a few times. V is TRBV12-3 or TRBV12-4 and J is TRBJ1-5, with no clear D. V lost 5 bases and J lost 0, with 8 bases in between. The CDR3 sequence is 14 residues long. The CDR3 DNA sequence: TGTGCCAGCAGTGCAAGTATTAGCAATCAGCCCCAGCATTTT. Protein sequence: CASSASISNQPQHF.

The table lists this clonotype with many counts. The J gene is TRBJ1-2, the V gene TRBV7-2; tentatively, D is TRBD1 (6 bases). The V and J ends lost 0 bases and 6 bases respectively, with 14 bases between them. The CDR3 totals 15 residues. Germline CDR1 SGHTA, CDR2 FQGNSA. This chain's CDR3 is CASSLAWTAKNGYTF. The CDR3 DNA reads TGTGCCAGCAGCTTAGCCTGGACAGCCAAGAATGGCTACACCTTC.

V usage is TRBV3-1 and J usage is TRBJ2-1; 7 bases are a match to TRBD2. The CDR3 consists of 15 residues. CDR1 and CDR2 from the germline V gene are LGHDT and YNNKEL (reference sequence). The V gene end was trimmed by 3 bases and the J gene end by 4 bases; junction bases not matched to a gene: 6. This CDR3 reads CASSQETSPYNEQFF. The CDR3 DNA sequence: TGTGCCAGCAGCCAGGAGACTAGCCCATACAATGAGCAGTTCTTC.

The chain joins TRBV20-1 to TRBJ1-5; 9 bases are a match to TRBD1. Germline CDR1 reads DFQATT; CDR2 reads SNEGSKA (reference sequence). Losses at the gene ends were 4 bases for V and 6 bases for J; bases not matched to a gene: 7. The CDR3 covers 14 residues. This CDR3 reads CSATDRGISQPQHF. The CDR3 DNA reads TGCAGTGCTACCGACAGGGGGATTAGTCAGCCCCAGCATTTT.

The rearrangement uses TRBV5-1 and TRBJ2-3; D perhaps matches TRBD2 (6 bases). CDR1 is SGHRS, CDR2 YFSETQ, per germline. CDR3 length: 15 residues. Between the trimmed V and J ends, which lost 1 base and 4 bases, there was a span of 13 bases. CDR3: CASSLNVGGPDTQYF. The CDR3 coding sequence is TGCGCCAGCAGCTTGAACGTGGGAGGCCCAGATACGCAGTATTTT.

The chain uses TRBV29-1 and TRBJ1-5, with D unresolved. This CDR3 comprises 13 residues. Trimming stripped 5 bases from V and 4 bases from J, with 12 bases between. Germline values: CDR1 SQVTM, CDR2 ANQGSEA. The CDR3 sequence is CSVRGSPNQPQHF. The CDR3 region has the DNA TGCAGCGTTCGCGGGAGTCCTAATCAGCCCCAGCATTTT.

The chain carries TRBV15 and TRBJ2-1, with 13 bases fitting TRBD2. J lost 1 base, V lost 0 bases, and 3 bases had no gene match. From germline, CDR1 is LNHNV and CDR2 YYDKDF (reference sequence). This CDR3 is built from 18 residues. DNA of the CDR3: TGTGCCACCAGCAGAGAGATGACTAGCGGGGGGTCCTACAATGAGCAGTTCTTC. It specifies CATSREMTSGGSYNEQFF. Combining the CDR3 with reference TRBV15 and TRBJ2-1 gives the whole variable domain DAMVIQNPRYQVTQFGKPVTLSCSQTLNHNVMYWYQQKSSQAPKLLFHYYDKDFNNEADTPDNFQSRRPNTSFCFLDIRSPGLGDTAMYLCATSREMTSGGSYNEQFFGPGTRLTVL.

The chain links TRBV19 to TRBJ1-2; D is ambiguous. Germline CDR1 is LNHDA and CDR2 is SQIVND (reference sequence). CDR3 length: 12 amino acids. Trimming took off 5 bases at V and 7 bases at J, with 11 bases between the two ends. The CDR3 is CASSGAAGGYTF. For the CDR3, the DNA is TGTGCCAGTAGTGGTGCGGCGGGTGGCTACACCTTC.

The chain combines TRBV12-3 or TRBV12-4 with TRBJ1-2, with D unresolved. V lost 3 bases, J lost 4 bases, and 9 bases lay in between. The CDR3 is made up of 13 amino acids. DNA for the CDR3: TGTGCCAGCAGTTTGCGCAGAGCCTATGGCTACACCTTC. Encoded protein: CASSLRRAYGYTF.

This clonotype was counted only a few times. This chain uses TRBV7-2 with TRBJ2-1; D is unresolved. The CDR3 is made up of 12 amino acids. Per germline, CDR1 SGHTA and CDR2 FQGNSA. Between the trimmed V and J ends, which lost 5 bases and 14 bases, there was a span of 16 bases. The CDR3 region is CASSKTGLIEFF. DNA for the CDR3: TGTGCCAGCAGCAAAACCGGGCTGATTGAGTTCTTC.

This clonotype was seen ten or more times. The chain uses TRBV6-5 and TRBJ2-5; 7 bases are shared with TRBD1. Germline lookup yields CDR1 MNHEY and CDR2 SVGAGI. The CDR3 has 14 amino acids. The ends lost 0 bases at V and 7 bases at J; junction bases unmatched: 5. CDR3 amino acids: CASSYSQGRATQYF. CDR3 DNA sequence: TGTGCCAGCAGTTACTCACAGGGGCGAGCGACCCAGTACTTC.

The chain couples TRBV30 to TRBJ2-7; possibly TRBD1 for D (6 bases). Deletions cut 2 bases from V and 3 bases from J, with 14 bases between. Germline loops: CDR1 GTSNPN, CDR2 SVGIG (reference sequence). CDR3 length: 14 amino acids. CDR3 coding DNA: TGTGCCTGGAGTACCAGGGGTCTTTTCTACGAGCAGTACTTC. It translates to CAWSTRGLFYEQYF. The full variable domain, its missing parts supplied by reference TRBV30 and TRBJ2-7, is SQTIHQWPATLVQPVGSPLSLECTVEGTSNPNLYWYRQAAGRGLQLLFYSVGIGQISSEVPQNLSASRPQDRQFILSSKKLLLSDSGFYLCAWSTRGLFYEQYFGPGTRLTVT.

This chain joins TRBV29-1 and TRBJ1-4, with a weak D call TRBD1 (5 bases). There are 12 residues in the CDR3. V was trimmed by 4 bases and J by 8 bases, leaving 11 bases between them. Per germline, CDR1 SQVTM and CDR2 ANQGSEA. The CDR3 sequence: CSVAGIGEKLFF. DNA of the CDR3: TGCAGCGTTGCAGGGATCGGGGAAAAACTGTTTTTT.

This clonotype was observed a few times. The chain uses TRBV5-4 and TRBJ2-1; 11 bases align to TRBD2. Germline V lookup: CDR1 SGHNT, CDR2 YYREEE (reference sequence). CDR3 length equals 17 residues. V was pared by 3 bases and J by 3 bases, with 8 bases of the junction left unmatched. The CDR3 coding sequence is TGTGCCAGCAGCTCAGGTAGCGGGAGGGCCGGCTACAATGAGCAGTTCTTC. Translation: CASSSGSGRAGYNEQFF.

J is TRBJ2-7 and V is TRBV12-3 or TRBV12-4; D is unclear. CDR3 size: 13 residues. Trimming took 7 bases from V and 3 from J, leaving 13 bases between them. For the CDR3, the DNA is TGTGCCAGCACCTATAGATGGAGCTACGAGCAGTACTTC. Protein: CASTYRWSYEQYF.

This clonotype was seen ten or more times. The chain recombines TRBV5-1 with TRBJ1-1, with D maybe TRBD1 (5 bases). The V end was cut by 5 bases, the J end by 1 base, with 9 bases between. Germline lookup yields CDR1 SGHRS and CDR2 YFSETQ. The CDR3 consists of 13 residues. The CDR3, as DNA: TGCGCCAGCAGTCCGGGGCCGAACACTGAAGCTTTCTTT. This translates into CASSPGPNTEAFF.

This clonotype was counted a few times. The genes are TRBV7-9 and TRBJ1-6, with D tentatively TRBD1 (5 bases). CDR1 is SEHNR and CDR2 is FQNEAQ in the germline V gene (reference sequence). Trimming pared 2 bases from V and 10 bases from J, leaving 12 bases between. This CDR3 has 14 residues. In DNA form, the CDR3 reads TGTGCCAGCAGCTTATCGGGGGGGGACTCACCCCTCCACTTT. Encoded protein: CASSLSGGDSPLHF.

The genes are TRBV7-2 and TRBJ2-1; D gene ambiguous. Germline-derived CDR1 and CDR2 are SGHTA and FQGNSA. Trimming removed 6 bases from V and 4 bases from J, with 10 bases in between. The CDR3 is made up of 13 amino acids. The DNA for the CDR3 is TGTGCCAGCAGACCTACGACATACAATGAGCAGTTCTTC. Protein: CASRPTTYNEQFF.